This TCR beta chain emerged from a study of T-cell reconstitution after alpha-beta-depleted transplantation in children. Trimming removed 6 bases from V and 10 bases from J, with 13 bases in between. The CDR3 loop spans 13 amino acids. This clonotype was picked up a small number of times. No antigen is known for it. The study, taken as a whole, reports: Once a year had passed after transplant, T-cell counts and diversity came mostly from newly produced T cells. Several patients had high TCRbeta diversity at day 60; it came from surviving recipient T cells and thymic progenitors. Several hundred expanded graft clones reportedly supplied alpha-beta T cells about two months after transplant.

Library preparation (for TCRbeta) was performed with unique molecular identifiers. MiXCR was run by TCRdb on the PCR reads, yielding one entry per CDR3 protein. The sample lists 540,000 or so distinct CDR3 sequences, 20% to 25% occurring once. This receptor was identified in a boy in the first two years of life who had a stem cell transplant for acute myeloid leukemia, so the T cells may come from the graft donor. This rearrangement joins TRBV12-3 or TRBV12-4 to TRBJ1-6; D call uncertain. Source: PBMCs, mostly from graft donor cells, taken 360 days after TCRalphabeta/CD19-depleted stem cell transplant. CDR3 loop: CASRLGYGSPLHF. CDR3 bases: TGTGCCAGCAGGCTAGGGTATGGGTCACCCCTCCACTTT.